This TCR beta chain was captured in a study of CXCR3-negative and CXCR3-positive naive CD8 T cells. Through 5' RACE with UMI labels, the TRB cDNA libraries were prepared. TCRdb re-analyzed the 5' RACE reads; it lists each CDR3 protein once, without DNA. The sample holds approximately 83,000 distinct CDR3 sequences. In regard to this clonotype: Its antigen is not identified.

Overall study results and limits: Diversity proved comparably high across both naive subsets and much lower in memory CD8+ cells.

The CDR3 has 14 residues. The V gene's germline CDR1 is SEHNR and CDR2 FQNEAQ (reference sequence). The genes are TRBV7-9 and TRBJ2-7; TCRdb's D call of TRBD1 is untestable without DNA. This receptor was identified in a human donor in good health. Some clones in this sample may be carry-over from other donors' samples. Sequences were obtained from naive CXCR3- CD8+ T cells from blood. Subset specified: CD45RO-CCR7+CD27+CD95- naive CD8+ T cells lacking CXCR3 (TNR3-). CDR3 amino acids: CASSSPGQGGEQYF.